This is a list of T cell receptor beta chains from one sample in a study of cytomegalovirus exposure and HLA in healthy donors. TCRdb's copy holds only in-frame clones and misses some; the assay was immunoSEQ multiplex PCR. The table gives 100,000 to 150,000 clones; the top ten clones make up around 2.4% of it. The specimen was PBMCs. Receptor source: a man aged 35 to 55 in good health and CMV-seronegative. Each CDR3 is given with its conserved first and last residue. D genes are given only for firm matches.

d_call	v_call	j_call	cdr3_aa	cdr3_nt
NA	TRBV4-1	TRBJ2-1	CASSQDLVYEQFF	TGCGCCAGCAGCCAAGATCTAGTCTATGAGCAGTTCTTC
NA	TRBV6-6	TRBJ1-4	CASSLGDTGNEKLFF	TGTGCCAGCAGTTTAGGGGATACAGGGAACGAAAAACTGTTTTTT
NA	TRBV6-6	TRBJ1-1	CASSYWLGSTEAFF	TGTGCCAGCAGTTACTGGTTAGGGAGCACTGAAGCTTTCTTT
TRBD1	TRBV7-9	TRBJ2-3	CASSLLVRTGRTDTQYF	TGTGCCAGCAGCTTACTAGTCCGGACAGGGAGGACAGATACGCAGTATTTT
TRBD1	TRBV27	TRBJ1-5	CAKYWTGALISNQPQHF	TGTGCCAAATACTGGACAGGGGCGTTGATAAGCAATCAGCCCCAGCATTTT
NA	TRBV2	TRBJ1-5	CASRDSLQPQHF	TGTGCCAGCAGGGACAGCTTGCAGCCCCAGCATTTT
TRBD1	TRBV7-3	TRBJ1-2	CASSRSGDRAYGYTF	TGTGCCAGCAGCCGATCGGGGGACAGAGCCTATGGCTACACCTTC
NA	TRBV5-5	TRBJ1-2	CASSLAREASLGYTF	TGTGCCAGCAGCTTGGCCCGAGAGGCTTCTTTAGGCTACACCTTC
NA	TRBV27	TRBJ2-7	CASSPTGSSYEQYF	TGTGCCAGCAGTCCCACCGGGAGCTCCTACGAGCAGTACTTC
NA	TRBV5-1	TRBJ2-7	CASSLEGYYEQYF	TGCGCCAGCAGCTTGGAGGGGTACTACGAGCAGTACTTC
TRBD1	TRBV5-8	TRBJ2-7	CASSASRGTHTYEQYF	TGTGCCAGCAGCGCAAGCAGGGGGACGCATACCTACGAGCAGTACTTC
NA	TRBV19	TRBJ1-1	CASTSGWNTEAFF	TGTGCCAGTACCTCAGGTTGGAACACTGAAGCTTTCTTT
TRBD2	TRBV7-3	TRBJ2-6	CASSLGLAGTGANVLTF	TGTGCCAGCAGCTTAGGACTAGCGGGAACTGGGGCCAACGTCCTGACTTTC
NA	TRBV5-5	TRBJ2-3	CASSLGRGTSSTDTQYF	TGTGCCAGCAGCTTGGGGCGAGGAACCAGTAGCACAGATACGCAGTATTTT
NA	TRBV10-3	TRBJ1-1	CACGGTTEAFF	TGTGCCTGCGGGGGAACCACTGAAGCTTTCTTT
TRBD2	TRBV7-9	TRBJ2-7	CASSLWGGTYEQYF	TGTGCCAGCAGCTTATGGGGAGGGACCTACGAGCAGTACTTC
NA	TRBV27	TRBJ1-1	CASSFTAGVYTEAFF	TGTGCCAGCAGTTTTACGGCAGGGGTTTACACTGAAGCTTTCTTT
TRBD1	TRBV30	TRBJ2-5	CAWNLGQGGETQYF	TGTGCCTGGAATCTTGGACAGGGTGGGGAGACCCAGTACTTC
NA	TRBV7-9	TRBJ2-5	CASSLGGRETQYF	TGTGCCAGCAGCTTAGGGGGCAGAGAGACCCAGTACTTC
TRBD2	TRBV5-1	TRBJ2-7	CASSLGAGGGYEQYF	TGCGCCAGCAGCTTGGGGGCGGGAGGGGGCTACGAGCAGTACTTC
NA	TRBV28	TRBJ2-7	CASSLPGLTYEQYF	TGTGCCAGCAGTCTACCTGGGCTTACCTACGAGCAGTACTTC
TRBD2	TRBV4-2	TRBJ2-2	CASSQVGSGRPNTGELFF	TGTGCCAGCAGCCAAGTGGGAAGCGGGAGACCAAACACCGGGGAGCTGTTTTTT
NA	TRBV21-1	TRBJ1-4	CASSPRLVEKLFF	TGTGCCAGCAGCCCCCGCTTAGTTGAAAAACTGTTTTTT
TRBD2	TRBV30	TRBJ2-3	CAWSGTSPDTQYF	TGTGCCTGGAGTGGGACTAGCCCAGATACGCAGTATTTT
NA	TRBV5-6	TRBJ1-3	CASSLGTQGNTIYF	TGTGCCAGCAGCTTAGGGACTCAGGGAAACACCATATATTTT
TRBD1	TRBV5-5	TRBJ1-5	CASSYQGARQPQHF	TGTGCCAGCAGCTACCAGGGGGCTAGGCAGCCCCAGCATTTT
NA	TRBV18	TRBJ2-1	CASSPRDTTSNEQFF	TGTGCCAGCTCACCACGTGACACAACTTCGAATGAGCAGTTCTTC
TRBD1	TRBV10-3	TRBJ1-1	CATQGDTEAFF	TGTGCCACCCAGGGGGACACTGAAGCTTTCTTT
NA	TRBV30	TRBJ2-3	CAWSVATDTQYF	TGTGCCTGGAGTGTGGCAACAGATACGCAGTATTTT
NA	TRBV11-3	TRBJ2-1	CASRQGPYNEQFF	TGTGCCAGCAGGCAGGGGCCTTACAATGAGCAGTTCTTC
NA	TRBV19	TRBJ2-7	CASSITPDSTYEQYF	TGTGCCAGTAGTATCACGCCAGACAGCACCTACGAGCAGTACTTC
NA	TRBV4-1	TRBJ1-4	CASSQVRQSFEKLFF	TGCGCCAGCAGCCAAGTCCGACAGTCGTTCGAAAAACTGTTTTTT
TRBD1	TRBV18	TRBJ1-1	CASSQQGGNTEAFF	TGTGCCAGCTCGCAACAGGGGGGGAACACTGAAGCTTTCTTT
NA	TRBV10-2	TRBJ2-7	CASSEGAFTPYEQYF	TGCGCCAGCAGTGAGGGGGCTTTTACTCCCTACGAGCAGTACTTC
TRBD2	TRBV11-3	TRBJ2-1	CASSPLTSGRANEQFF	TGTGCCAGCAGCCCCCTTACTAGCGGGAGGGCCAATGAGCAGTTCTTC
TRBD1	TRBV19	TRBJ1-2	CASRRQGASSYGYTF	TGTGCCAGTAGGAGACAGGGGGCGTCATCCTATGGCTACACCTTC
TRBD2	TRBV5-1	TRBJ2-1	CASSPGTSKGDEQFF	TGCGCCAGCAGCCCGGGGACTAGCAAAGGGGATGAGCAGTTCTTC
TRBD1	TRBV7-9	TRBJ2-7	CASRVTGGEQYF	TGTGCCAGCAGGGTGACAGGGGGCGAGCAGTACTTC
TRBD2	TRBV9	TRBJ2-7	CASSVGASGTYEQYF	TGTGCCAGCAGCGTAGGAGCTAGCGGGACATACGAGCAGTACTTC
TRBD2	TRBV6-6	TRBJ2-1	CASSPGLTYNEQFF	TGTGCCAGCAGTCCGGGACTAACCTACAATGAGCAGTTCTTC
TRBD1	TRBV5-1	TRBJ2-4	CASSPRDRGLNIQYF	TGCGCCAGCAGCCCAAGGGACAGGGGGTTGAACATTCAGTACTTC
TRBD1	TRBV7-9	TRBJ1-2	CASSTPGQGFYGYTF	TGTGCCAGCAGCACTCCGGGACAGGGGTTCTATGGCTACACCTTC
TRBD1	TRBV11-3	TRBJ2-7	CASGPGQGAYEQYF	TGTGCCAGCGGCCCGGGACAGGGAGCCTACGAGCAGTACTTC
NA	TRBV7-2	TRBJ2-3	CASSARTDTQYF	TGTGCCAGCAGCGCGCGCACAGATACGCAGTATTTT
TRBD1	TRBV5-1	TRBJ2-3	CASSPTGTGGPDTQYF	TGCGCCAGCAGCCCGACCGGGACAGGGGGCCCAGATACGCAGTATTTT
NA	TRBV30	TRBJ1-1	CAWSKGVGTEAFF	TGTGCCTGGAGTAAGGGAGTAGGCACTGAAGCTTTCTTT
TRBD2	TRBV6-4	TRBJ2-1	CASSDDASGIDEQFF	TGTGCCAGCAGTGACGACGCGAGCGGGATTGATGAGCAGTTCTTC
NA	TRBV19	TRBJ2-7	CAPQGFIYEQYF	TGTGCCCCCCAGGGCTTTATCTACGAGCAGTACTTC
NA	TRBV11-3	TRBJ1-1	CASSPRGSGGPEAFF	TGTGCCAGCAGCCCTCGGGGGTCAGGAGGGCCTGAAGCTTTCTTT
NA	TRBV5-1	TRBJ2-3	CASRNLALPQDTQYF	TGCGCCAGCAGGAACCTAGCTCTGCCTCAAGATACGCAGTATTTT
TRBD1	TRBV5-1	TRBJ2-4	CASSLPGTGRIQYF	TGCGCCAGCAGCTTACCCGGGACAGGTCGGATTCAGTACTTC
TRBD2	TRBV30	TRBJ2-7	CAWGKLAGSYEQYF	TGTGCCTGGGGCAAACTAGCGGGGTCCTACGAGCAGTACTTC
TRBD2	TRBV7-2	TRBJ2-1	CASSIIAGANIYNEQFF	TGTGCCAGCAGCATCATAGCGGGAGCCAATATTTACAATGAGCAGTTCTTC
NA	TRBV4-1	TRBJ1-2	CASSQGFGRTSGYTF	TGCGCCAGCAGCCAAGGGTTCGGCAGGACATCAGGCTACACCTTC
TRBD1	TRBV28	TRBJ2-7	CASSFRTRSGQGRRTYEQYF	TGTGCCAGCAGTTTCCGAACCCGATCAGGACAGGGGAGGAGGACCTACGAGCAGTACTTC
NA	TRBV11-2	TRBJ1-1	CASSLGQGRKYTEAFF	TGTGCCAGCAGCTTAGGTCAGGGCCGCAAGTACACTGAAGCTTTCTTC
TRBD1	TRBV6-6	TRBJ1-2	CASLLLQGGANYGYTF	TGTGCCAGCCTTCTCCTTCAGGGGGGAGCTAACTATGGCTACACCTTC
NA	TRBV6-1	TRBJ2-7	CASSEEGLRQLYEQYF	TGTGCCAGCAGTGAAGAAGGCCTGAGACAACTCTACGAGCAGTACTTC